The 25 T cell receptor beta chains in this list originate from one sample, sequenced in a study of blood T cell repertoires in COVID-19. Method: immunoSEQ multiplex PCR; TCRdb's copy keeps in-frame clones and lacks some. Here the sample spans about 220,000 clones, around 90% being singletons. Sequencing was carried out using PBMCs or T cells enriched from blood (not recorded which). Receptors were obtained from a young woman who had recovered from COVID-19.

This chain joins TRBV13 and TRBJ2-2; TRBD1 agrees at 9 bases. J was trimmed by 2 bases and V by 5 bases; bases with no gene match: 6. The CDR3 has 16 residues. Germline CDR1 PRHDT, CDR2 FYEKMQ (reference sequence). The CDR3 loop reads CASSLTTGGNTGELFF. The CDR3 DNA reads as TGTGCCAGCAGCCTCACGACAGGGGGAAACACCGGGGAGCTGTTTTTT.

This chain uses TRBV14 with TRBJ1-6; D unclear. The germline V gene encodes CDR1 SGHDN and CDR2 FVKESK. There are 14 residues in the CDR3. V dropped 4 bases and J dropped 3 bases, with 7 bases sitting between them. CDR3 sequence (DNA): TGTGCCAGCAGCCCCAGCGGCTATAATTCACCCCTCCACTTT. Translation gives CASSPSGYNSPLHF.

CDR3 DNA sequence: TGTGCCAGCAGCTCCTCCGGGGTAACTAATGAAAAACTGTTTTTT. Translation gives CASSSSGVTNEKLFF. The gene calls are TRBV9 and TRBJ1-4, with D hard to call. Deletions cut 4 bases from V and 1 base from J, with 11 bases between. CDR1 and CDR2 from the germline V gene are SGDLS and YYNGEE. This CDR3 comprises 15 residues.

In this sample, this clone turned up once. The J gene is TRBJ1-3, the V gene TRBV7-2; possible D gene TRBD1, 6 bases. The CDR3 is 17 residues long. The V and J ends lost 2 bases and 0 bases respectively, with 14 bases between them. CDR1 and CDR2 from the germline V gene are SGHTA and FQGNSA. CDR3 DNA: TGTGCCAGCAGCTTACAGCCCTCCAGGGGCTCTGGAAACACCATATATTTT. Translation: CASSLQPSRGSGNTIYF.

The chain combines TRBV19 with TRBJ2-7; the D gene is possibly TRBD2 (7 bases). Germline V gives CDR1 LNHDA, CDR2 SQIVND (reference sequence). Trimming pared 4 bases from V and 3 bases from J, leaving 16 bases between. CDR3 length equals 15 residues. The CDR3 region is CASSTYREGGYEQYF. The CDR3 DNA reads as TGTGCCAGTAGTACATACAGGGAGGGGGGCTACGAGCAGTACTTC.

V and J are TRBV5-1 and TRBJ1-2; 12 bases match TRBD1. This CDR3 contains 15 residues. Germline values: CDR1 SGHRS, CDR2 YFSETQ. V was clipped by 4 bases and J by 9 bases; unmatched bases: 10. The CDR3 DNA follows: TGCGCCAGCAGCCGGGACAGGGGGCAACCCTGGAGCTACACCTTC. The encoded protein is CASSRDRGQPWSYTF.

This rearrangement joins TRBV10-3 to TRBJ2-7; no clear D gene. V gave up 0 bases and J gave up 1 base, with 4 bases separating them. The CDR3 has 13 residues. Germline CDR1 reads ENHRY; CDR2 reads SYGVKD. The CDR3 is CAISESNSYEQYF. The CDR3 DNA follows: TGTGCCATCAGTGAGTCTAATTCCTACGAGCAGTACTTC.

The chain links TRBV6-1 to TRBJ2-5; 8 nucleotides align to TRBD1. The CDR3 covers 14 residues. The germline gives CDR1 MNHNS, CDR2 SASEGT. Germline trimming cut 2 bases from V and 5 bases from J; bases unmatched to any gene: 4. CDR3 DNA: TGTGCCAGCAGTGAAACAGGGGGTTTTGAGACCCAGTACTTC. This sequence encodes CASSETGGFETQYF.

The chain couples TRBV3-1 (or the pseudogene TRBV3-2) to TRBJ2-3; TRBD2 agrees at 7 bases. Germline trimming cut 4 bases from V and 6 bases from J; bases unmatched to any gene: 4. Germline CDR1 and CDR2: LGHDT and YNNKEL (reference sequence). There are 13 residues in the CDR3. Here the CDR3 reads CASSLELADTQYF. For the CDR3, the DNA is TGTGCCAGCAGCCTCGAACTAGCGGATACGCAGTATTTT.

The V and J genes are TRBV19 and TRBJ1-5, with D maybe TRBD1 (6 bases). Germline V gene lookup returns CDR1 LNHDA and CDR2 SQIVND (reference sequence). Trimming took off 6 bases at V and 3 bases at J, with 15 bases between the two ends. The length of the CDR3 is 15 residues. The CDR3 loop reads CASRPPGHVNQPQHF. The CDR3 coding sequence is TGTGCCAGTAGACCCCCGGGACATGTCAATCAGCCCCAGCATTTT.

The chain carries TRBV4-1 and TRBJ2-5, with 8 bases lining up with TRBD2. The germline CDR1 and CDR2 sequences are MGHRA and YSYEKL. After removal of 1 base from V and 7 bases from J, the junction contained 5 bases not matched to a gene. The CDR3 is made up of 14 amino acids. DNA for the CDR3: TGCGCCAGCAGCCAAGTTGGGGCGGGGGGGACCCAGTACTTC. Residues: CASSQVGAGGTQYF.

The chain has TRBV5-6 and TRBJ1-2; 9 bases align to TRBD1. The CDR3 has 15 residues. Germline loops: CDR1 SGHDT, CDR2 YYEEEE. Trimming cost V 3 bases and J 8 bases; bases outside gene matches: 11. The CDR3: CASSSPGQGSGGYTF. The CDR3 region has the DNA TGTGCCAGCAGCTCGCCGGGACAGGGATCGGGAGGCTACACCTTC.

V gene TRBV7-3 combines with J gene TRBJ1-1; D perhaps matches TRBD1 (6 bases). Trimming removed 6 bases at V and 0 bases at J, with 17 bases between. Germline values: CDR1 SGHTA, CDR2 FQGTGA. The CDR3 is made up of 16 amino acids. CDR3 in amino acids: CASRPSTGHLNTEAFF. DNA for the CDR3: TGTGCCAGCAGGCCTTCGACAGGCCACCTGAACACTGAAGCTTTCTTT. Together with reference TRBV7-3 and TRBJ1-1, the CDR3 gives the full variable domain: GAGVSQTPSNKVTEKGKYVELRCDPISGHTALYWYRQSLGQGPEFLIYFQGTGAADDSGLPNDRFFAVRPEGSVSTLKIQRTERGDSAVYLCASRPSTGHLNTEAFFGQGTRLTVV.

This clone was counted a single time. This chain uses TRBV6-1 with TRBJ2-5; D gene ambiguous. Germline V gives CDR1 MNHNS, CDR2 SASEGT. The CDR3 runs 13 residues. The ends were cut back, 0 bases at V and 5 bases at J, with 7 bases in the middle. CDR3 protein: CASSEAHIETQYF. The DNA for the CDR3 is TGTGCCAGCAGTGAAGCTCACATCGAGACCCAGTACTTC.

The chain has TRBV18 and TRBJ2-7; 10 positions match TRBD1. The junction had 7 bases not matched to a gene; V was cut back by 3 bases and J by 2 bases. CDR3 size: 16 residues. Germline V gene lookup returns CDR1 KGHSH and CDR2 LQKENI. The CDR3 DNA follows: TGTGCCAGCTCACCCAATCCGGGACAGGGGACCTACGAGCAGTACTTC. It translates to CASSPNPGQGTYEQYF.

This clone was seen a few times. The chain is built from TRBV6-2 or TRBV6-3 and TRBJ2-1; 7 bases are shared with TRBD2. V lost 3 bases, J lost 6 bases, and 8 bases stayed unmatched. CDR1 is MNHEY and CDR2 is SVGEGT in the germline V gene. This CDR3 contains 15 residues. CDR3 in DNA: TGTGCCAGCAGTTATGGGGGGGGGAGTTCCAATGAGCAGTTCTTC. Its translation is CASSYGGGSSNEQFF.

The count of this clone is one. The chain combines TRBV12-3 or TRBV12-4 with TRBJ2-3; a weak D match, TRBD2 (6 bases). This CDR3 region has 12 residues. Trimming shortened V by 6 bases and J by 5 bases, and 9 bases separated the two germline ends. The CDR3 bases are TGTGCCAGCAGCCGGGGGTTAGATACGCAGTATTTT. Translation gives CASSRGLDTQYF.

The chain recombines TRBV2 with TRBJ2-7; 8 nucleotides line up with TRBD1. The CDR3 length is 14 residues. The germline V gene encodes CDR1 SNHLY and CDR2 FYNNEI. V trimming: 5 bases; J trimming: 5 bases; junction bases outside the gene matches: 8. The CDR3 here is CASSTDRDFHEQYF. In DNA form, the CDR3 reads TGTGCCAGCAGTACGGACAGGGATTTTCACGAGCAGTACTTC.

The rearrangement joins TRBV4-2 to TRBJ1-2; 7 bases match TRBD1. The CDR3 totals 16 residues. The germline CDR1 and CDR2 sequences are LGHNA and YNFKEQ. J lost 5 bases, V lost 0 bases, and 9 bases had no gene match. The DNA for the CDR3 is TGTGCCAGCAGCCAAGATCGGTCAGGGGGACATTATGGCTACACCTTC. Translated: CASSQDRSGGHYGYTF.

This clone was observed once. This chain links TRBV7-3 with TRBJ1-6, with D unclear. The germline V gene encodes CDR1 SGHTA and CDR2 FQGTGA. CDR3 length: 14 amino acids. The V gene lost 6 bases and the J gene lost 5 bases, with 11 bases spanning the gap. CDR3 in DNA: TGTGCCAGCAGGGAGGCGCGGGATAATTCACCCCTCCACTTT. It encodes CASREARDNSPLHF.

The rearrangement joins TRBV6-5 to TRBJ1-1, with TRBD1 identical over 8 bases. The germline V gene has CDR1 MNHEY and CDR2 SVGAGI. Trimming took 10 bases from V and 6 from J; bases not matched to a gene: 16. This CDR3 spans 15 amino acids. The CDR3 sequence: CAISLDRQGSAEAFF. The CDR3 DNA follows: TGTGCCATTTCCCTCGACCGACAGGGGTCCGCTGAAGCTTTCTTT.

The chain uses TRBV15 and TRBJ2-3, with unresolved D. This CDR3 region has 16 residues. CDR1 and CDR2 from the germline V gene are LNHNV and YYDKDF (reference sequence). Trimming took off 0 bases at V and 2 bases at J, with 12 bases between the two ends. Written as DNA, the CDR3 is TGTGCCACCAGCAGAGATACCGCCAGGCCCACAGATACGCAGTATTTT. It is translated as CATSRDTARPTDTQYF.

This chain's CDR3 is CASRTSGVPDTQYF. The CDR3 DNA follows: TGTGCCAGCAGGACTAGCGGGGTCCCAGATACGCAGTATTTT. V and J are TRBV11-1 and TRBJ2-3, with 11 bases aligning to TRBD2. In germline, CDR1 is SGHAT, CDR2 FQDESV (reference sequence). V shed 6 bases, J shed 4 bases, and the junction held 3 bases outside the gene matches. The CDR3 spans 14 residues.

The chain is built from TRBV29-1 and TRBJ1-1; D call uncertain. Germline-derived CDR1 and CDR2 are SQVTM and ANQGSEA. V was clipped by 5 bases and J by 0 bases, with 7 bases between them. CDR3 length equals 12 residues. CDR3 sequence reads: CSVQRVNTEAFF. The CDR3 DNA reads as TGCAGCGTTCAGCGGGTGAACACTGAAGCTTTCTTT.

V gene TRBV5-4 combines with J gene TRBJ2-7; 10 nucleotides line up with TRBD1. The CDR3 runs to 14 residues. CDR1 is SGHNT, CDR2 YYREEE, per germline (reference sequence). The V gene end was trimmed by 5 bases and the J gene end by 4 bases; junction bases not matched to a gene: 6. In DNA, the CDR3 is TGTGCCAGCAGACAGGGACAGGGGCAGTACGAGCAGTACTTC. It encodes CASRQGQGQYEQYF.